Sequencing of this TCR beta chain was carried out in a study of tumor and adjacent non-tumor tissue in lung cancer. Overall study: Stage I to III disease affected ten to eleven men and roughly 5 women aged about 31 to 76. Study-wide results and caveats: Tumor repertoires had a smaller top 100 clone share than normal lung.

CDR1 is MDHEN and CDR2 is SYDVKM in the germline V gene. V shed 11 bases and J 5 bases; nucleotides not matched to a gene: 13. CDR3 length: 14 residues. This sample's RNA came from whole unsorted tissue. The normal lung tissue was taken more than 3 cm from the tumor edge. Between August and November 2014, newly diagnosed, chemotherapy-naive lung cancer patients underwent thoracic surgery in China. About this clonotype itself: Its specificity is not known.

A modified ARM-PCR protocol with three rounds of nested PCR amplified TCRbeta. TCRdb reanalysed the multiplex PCR reads using MiXCR and keeps one entry per CDR3 protein. The sample consists of about 100,000 distinct CDR3 sequences, about 62% of them appearing once. The receptor was isolated from a man aged 25-45 years with non-small cell lung cancer. The sequenced sample was distant non-tumor lung tissue. The V and J genes are TRBV28 and TRBJ2-5, with 8 positions matching TRBD2. CDR3 loop: CAGSYRTGGETQYF. CDR3 sequence (DNA): TGTGCCGGTAGTTATCGGACGGGGGGGGAGACCCAGTACTTC.